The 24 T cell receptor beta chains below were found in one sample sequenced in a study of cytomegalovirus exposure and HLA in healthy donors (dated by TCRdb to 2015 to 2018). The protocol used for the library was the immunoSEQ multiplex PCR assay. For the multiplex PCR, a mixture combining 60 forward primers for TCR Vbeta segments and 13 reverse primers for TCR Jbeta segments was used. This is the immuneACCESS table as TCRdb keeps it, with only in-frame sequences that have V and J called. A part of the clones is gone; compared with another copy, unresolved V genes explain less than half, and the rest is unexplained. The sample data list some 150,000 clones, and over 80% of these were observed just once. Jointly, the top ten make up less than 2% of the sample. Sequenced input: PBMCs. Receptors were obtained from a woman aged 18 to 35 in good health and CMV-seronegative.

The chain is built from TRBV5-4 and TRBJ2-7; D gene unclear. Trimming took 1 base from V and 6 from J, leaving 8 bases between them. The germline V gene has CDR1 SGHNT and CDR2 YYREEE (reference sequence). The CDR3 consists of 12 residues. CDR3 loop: CASSLYHGEQYF. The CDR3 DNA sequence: TGTGCCAGCAGCTTGTATCACGGCGAGCAGTACTTC.

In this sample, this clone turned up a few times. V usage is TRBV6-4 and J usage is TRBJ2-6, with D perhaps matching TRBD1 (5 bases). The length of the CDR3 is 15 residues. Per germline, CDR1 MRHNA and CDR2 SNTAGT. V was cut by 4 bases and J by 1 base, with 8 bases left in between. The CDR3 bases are TGTGCCAGCAGTGGGGGCCTTTCTGGGGCCAACGTCCTGACTTTC. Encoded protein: CASSGGLSGANVLTF.

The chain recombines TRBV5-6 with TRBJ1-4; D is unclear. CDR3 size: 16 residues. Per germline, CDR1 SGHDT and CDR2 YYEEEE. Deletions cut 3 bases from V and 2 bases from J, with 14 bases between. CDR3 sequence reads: CASSYRGGSTNEKLFF. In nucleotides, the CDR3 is TGTGCCAGCAGCTACCGGGGAGGGAGCACTAATGAAAAACTGTTTTTT.

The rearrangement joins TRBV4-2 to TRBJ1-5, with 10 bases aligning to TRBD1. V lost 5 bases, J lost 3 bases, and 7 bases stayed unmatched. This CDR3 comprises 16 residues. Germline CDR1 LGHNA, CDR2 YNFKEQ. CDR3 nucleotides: TGTGCCAGCAGCTTAACCGGGACAGGGGACAATCAGCCCCAGCATTTT. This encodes CASSLTGTGDNQPQHF.

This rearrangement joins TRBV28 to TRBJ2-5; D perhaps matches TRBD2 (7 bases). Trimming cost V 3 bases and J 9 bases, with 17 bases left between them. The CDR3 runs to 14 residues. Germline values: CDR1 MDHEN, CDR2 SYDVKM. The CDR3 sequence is CASSLSGGSSAQYF. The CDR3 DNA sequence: TGTGCCAGCAGTTTGTCGGGGGGCTCCTCGGCCCAGTACTTC.

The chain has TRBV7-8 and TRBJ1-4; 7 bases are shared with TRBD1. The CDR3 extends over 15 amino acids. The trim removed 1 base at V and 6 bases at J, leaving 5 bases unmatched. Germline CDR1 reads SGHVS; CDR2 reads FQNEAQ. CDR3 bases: TGTGCCAGCAGCTTAGTTCTCAGGGGGGATGAAAAACTGTTTTTT. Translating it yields CASSLVLRGDEKLFF.

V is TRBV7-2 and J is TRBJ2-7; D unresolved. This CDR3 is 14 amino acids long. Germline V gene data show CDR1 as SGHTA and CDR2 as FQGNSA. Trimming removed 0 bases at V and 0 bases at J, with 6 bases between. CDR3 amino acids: CASSLARGSYEQYF. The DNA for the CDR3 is TGTGCCAGCAGCTTAGCAAGAGGCTCCTACGAGCAGTACTTC.

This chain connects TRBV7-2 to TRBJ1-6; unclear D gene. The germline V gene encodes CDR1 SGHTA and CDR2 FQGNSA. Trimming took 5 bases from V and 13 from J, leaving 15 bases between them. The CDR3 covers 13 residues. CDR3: CASSPTLQDPLHF. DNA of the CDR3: TGTGCCAGCAGCCCTACCCTGCAAGATCCCCTCCACTTT.

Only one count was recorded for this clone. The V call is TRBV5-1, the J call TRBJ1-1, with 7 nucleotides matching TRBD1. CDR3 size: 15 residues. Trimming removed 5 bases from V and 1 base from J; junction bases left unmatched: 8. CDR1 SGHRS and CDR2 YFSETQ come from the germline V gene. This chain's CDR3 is CASRRAGTENTEAFF. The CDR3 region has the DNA TGCGCCAGCAGGCGAGCCGGGACAGAGAACACTGAAGCTTTCTTT.

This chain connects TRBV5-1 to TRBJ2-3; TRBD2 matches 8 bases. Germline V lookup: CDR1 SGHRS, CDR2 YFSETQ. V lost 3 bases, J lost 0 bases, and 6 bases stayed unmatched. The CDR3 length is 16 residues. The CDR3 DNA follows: TGCGCCAGCAGCTCTGGACTAGCAGTAAGCACAGATACGCAGTATTTT. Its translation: CASSSGLAVSTDTQYF.

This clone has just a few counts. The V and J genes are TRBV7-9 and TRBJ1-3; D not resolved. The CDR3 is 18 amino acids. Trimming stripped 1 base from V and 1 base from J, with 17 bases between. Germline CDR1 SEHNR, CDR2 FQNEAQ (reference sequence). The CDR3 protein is CASSLDGLHSWSGNTIYF. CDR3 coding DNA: TGTGCCAGCAGCTTAGACGGTCTGCACTCGTGGTCTGGAAACACCATATATTTT.

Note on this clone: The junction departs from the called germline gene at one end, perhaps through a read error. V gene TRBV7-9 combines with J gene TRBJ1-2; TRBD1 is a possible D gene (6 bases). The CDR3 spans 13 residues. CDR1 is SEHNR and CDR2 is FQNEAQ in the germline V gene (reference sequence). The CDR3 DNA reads TGTTCCAGCAGCACGGGTAGGACAGATGGCTACACCTTC. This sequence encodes CSSSTGRTDGYTF. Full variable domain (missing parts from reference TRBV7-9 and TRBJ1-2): DTGVSQNPRHKITKRGQNVTFRCDPISEHNRLYWYRQTLGQGPEFLTYFQNEAQLEKSRLLSDRFSAERPKGSFSTLEIQRTEQGDSAMYLCSSSTGRTDGYTFGSGTRLTVV.

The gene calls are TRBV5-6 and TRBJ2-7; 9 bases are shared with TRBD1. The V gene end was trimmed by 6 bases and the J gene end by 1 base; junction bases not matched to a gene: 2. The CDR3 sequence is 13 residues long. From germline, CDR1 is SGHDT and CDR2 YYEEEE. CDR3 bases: TGTGCCAGCACCGGACAGGGGTCCTACGAGCAGTACTTC. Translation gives CASTGQGSYEQYF.

The CDR3 loop is CASSGVLNSPLHF. In nucleotides, the CDR3 is TGTGCCAGCAGCGGGGTTTTGAATTCACCCCTCCACTTT. The chain combines TRBV6-1 with TRBJ1-6; D unclear. The CDR3 length is 13 residues. Trimming removed 6 bases at V and 7 bases at J, with 10 bases between. Germline assignment: CDR1 MNHNS and CDR2 SASEGT.

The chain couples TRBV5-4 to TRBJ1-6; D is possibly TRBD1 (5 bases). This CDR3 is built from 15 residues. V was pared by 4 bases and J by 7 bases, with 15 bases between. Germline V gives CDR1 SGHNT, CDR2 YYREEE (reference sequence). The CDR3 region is CASSLGGRENSPLHF. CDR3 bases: TGTGCCAGCAGCCTGGGGGGAAGGGAGAATTCACCCCTCCACTTT.

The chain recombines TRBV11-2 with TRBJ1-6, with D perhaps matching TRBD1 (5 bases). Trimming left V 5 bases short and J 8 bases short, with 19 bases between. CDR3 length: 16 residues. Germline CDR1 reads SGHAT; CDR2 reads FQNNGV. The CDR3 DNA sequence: TGTGCCAGCAGCAGATTCGCTTGGCAGGGTGATTCACCCCTCCACTTT. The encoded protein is CASSRFAWQGDSPLHF.

CDR3 loop: CASSRTGGPGGYTF. Written as DNA, the CDR3 is TGTGCCAGCAGCCGCACAGGGGGACCGGGTGGCTACACCTTC. The V call is TRBV7-2, the J call TRBJ1-2; TRBD1 agrees at 8 bases. J was trimmed by 7 bases and V by 5 bases; bases with no gene match: 9. Per germline, CDR1 SGHTA and CDR2 FQGNSA. The CDR3 runs 14 residues.

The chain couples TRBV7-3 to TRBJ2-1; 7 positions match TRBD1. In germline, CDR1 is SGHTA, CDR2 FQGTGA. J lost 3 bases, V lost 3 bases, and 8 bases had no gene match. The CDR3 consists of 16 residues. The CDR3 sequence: CASSFIGWDSYNEQFF. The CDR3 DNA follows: TGTGCCAGCAGCTTCATTGGGTGGGACAGCTACAATGAGCAGTTCTTC.

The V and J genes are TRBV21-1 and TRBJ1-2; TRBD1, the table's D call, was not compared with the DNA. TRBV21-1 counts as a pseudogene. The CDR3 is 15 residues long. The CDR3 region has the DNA TGTGCCAGCAGCAAACTGAGACAGGGGGCAGTTGGCTACACCTTC. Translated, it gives CASSKLRQGAVGYTF.

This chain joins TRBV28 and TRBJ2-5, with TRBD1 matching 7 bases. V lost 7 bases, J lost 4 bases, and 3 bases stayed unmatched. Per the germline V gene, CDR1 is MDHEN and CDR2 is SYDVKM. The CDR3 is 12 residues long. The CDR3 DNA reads TGTGCCAGCAAGGCAGGGGGAGAGACCCAGTACTTC. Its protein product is CASKAGGETQYF.

For the CDR3, the DNA is TGCGCCAGCAGCCGCCCGGTAGGGGGTACTAGCACAGATACGCAGTATTTT. As protein: CASSRPVGGTSTDTQYF. This chain joins TRBV5-1 and TRBJ2-3; possible D gene TRBD1, 6 bases. Trimming left V 4 bases short and J 0 bases short, with 18 bases between. CDR3 length: 17 amino acids. CDR1 is SGHRS and CDR2 is YFSETQ in the germline V gene.

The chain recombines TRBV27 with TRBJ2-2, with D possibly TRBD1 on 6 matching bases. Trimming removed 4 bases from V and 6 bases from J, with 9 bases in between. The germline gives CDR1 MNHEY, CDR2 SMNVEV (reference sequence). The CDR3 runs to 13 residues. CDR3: CASSYRESGELFF. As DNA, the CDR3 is TGTGCCAGCAGTTACAGGGAATCCGGGGAGCTGTTTTTT.

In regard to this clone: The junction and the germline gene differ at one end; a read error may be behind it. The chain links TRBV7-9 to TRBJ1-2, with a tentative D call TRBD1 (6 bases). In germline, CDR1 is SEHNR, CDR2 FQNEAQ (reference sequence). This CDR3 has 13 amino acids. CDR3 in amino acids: CSSSPRGGDGYTF. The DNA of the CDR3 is TGTTCCAGCAGCCCACGCGGGGGCGATGGCTACACCTTC.

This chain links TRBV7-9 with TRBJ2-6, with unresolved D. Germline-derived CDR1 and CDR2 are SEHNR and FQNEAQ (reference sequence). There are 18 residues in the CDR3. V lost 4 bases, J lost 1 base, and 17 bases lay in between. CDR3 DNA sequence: TGTGCCAGCAGCTCGCCTAGAGGCGGATCTTCTGGGGCCAACGTCCTGACTTTC. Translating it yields CASSSPRGGSSGANVLTF.